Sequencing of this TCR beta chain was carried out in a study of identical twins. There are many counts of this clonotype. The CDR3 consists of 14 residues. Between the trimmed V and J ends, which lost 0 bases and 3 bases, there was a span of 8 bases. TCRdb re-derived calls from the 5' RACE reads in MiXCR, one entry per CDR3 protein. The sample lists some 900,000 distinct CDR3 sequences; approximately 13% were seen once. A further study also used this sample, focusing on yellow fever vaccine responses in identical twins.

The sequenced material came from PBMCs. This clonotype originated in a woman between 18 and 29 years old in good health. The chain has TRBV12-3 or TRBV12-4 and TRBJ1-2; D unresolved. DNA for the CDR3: TGTGCCAGCAGTTTAGCGCGGGCGGACTATGGCTACACCTTC. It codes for CASSLARADYGYTF.